The T cell receptor beta chain described here comes from a study of T-cell reconstitution after alpha-beta-depleted transplantation in children. V was trimmed by 2 bases and J by 3 bases, leaving 16 bases between them. Germline CDR1 reads DFQATT; CDR2 reads SNEGSKA (reference sequence). The CDR3 consists of 15 residues. General study results and limits: Reportedly, only several hundred clones from non-depleted graft cells drove alpha-beta T-cell counts at about two months. Diversity and T-cell counts at one year after transplant derived mostly from new T cells. Recipient T cells and thymic progenitors that survived were the source of the high TCRbeta diversity seen at day 60 in some patients.

Preparation of the TCRbeta library involved a method that used unique molecular identifiers. From the PCR reads, TCRdb called clonotypes with MiXCR, one entry per CDR3 protein. Of about 300,000 distinct CDR3 sequences listed, 6% to 10% are singletons. This clonotype has ten or more counts. Its antigen is currently unknown. This TCR came from a female patient between 2 and 15 years old who had a stem cell transplant for Fanconi anemia, so the T cells may come from the graft donor. The chain employs TRBV20-1 and TRBJ1-1, with a tentative D call TRBD1 (5 bases). The sequences come from peripheral blood, collected 360 days after TCRalphabeta/CD19-depleted stem cell transplant. Here the CDR3 DNA reads TGCAGTGCTAGACTAGGGGCAGGGTCGGACACTGAAGCTTTCTTT. Its translation: CSARLGAGSDTEAFF.